The clone carrying this TCR beta chain appeared many times. What it recognizes is unknown. Thyroid surgery was performed in patients who had received no treatment beforehand. This record belongs to a study of metastatic and nonmetastatic thyroid tumors. Study-wide background: Peripheral blood and tumor or nodule samples from malignant and benign thyroid patients were compared.

Original processing notes: To classify distant metastasis in papillary thyroid cancer, a model was built from CDR3 differences across clinicopathological groups. TCRdb recomputed clones from the PCR reads via MiXCR. The V and J calls come from TCRdb's annotation, not from the publication. The top ten hold over 20% of the sample, which has fewer than 50,000 clones, roughly 15% seen once. Regarding the study as a whole: According to reports, the diversity of TCR beta was significantly higher in malignant thyroid tumors than in benign nodules, and this held in both blood and tumor samples.

This CDR3 comprises 15 residues. Trimming removed 3 bases from V and 2 bases from J, with 12 bases in between. Germline CDR1 is KGHDR and CDR2 is SFDVKD. This clonotype originated in a female donor with papillary thyroid cancer or a benign thyroid nodule (not recorded which). Some clones in this sample may be carry-over from other donors' samples. The rearrangement links TRBV24-1 to TRBJ1-1; D call uncertain. The sequencing input was blood. CDR3 in DNA: TGTGCCACCAGTGATAATAGTGCCAGAAACACTGAAGCTTTCTTT. It yields the protein CATSDNSARNTEAFF.